These 19 T cell receptor beta chains were all obtained from the same sample, sequenced in a study of regulatory T cells in long-lasting Graves disease. Documented time point: newly diagnosed GD, antithyroid drugs for less than 3 months. Extracted PBMC RNA gave rise to the TCR library. Through Arm-PCR of CDR3 regions and iRepertoire HTBI primers, TCR beta libraries were built. TCRdb itself ran the multiplex PCR reads through MiXCR, one entry per CDR3 protein. The sample holds 450,000 to 600,000 distinct CDR3 sequences; 15% to 20% are singletons and the top ten take 10% to 15%. The same data also contributed to another study, on T cells in Graves' hyperthyroidism and ophthalmopathy.

The sequences come from peripheral blood mononuclear cells (PBMCs), collected at new diagnosis, from a patient treated with antithyroid drugs. These receptors came from a middle-aged man with Graves disease.

This clonotype was seen many times. The chain is built from TRBV12-3 or TRBV12-4 and TRBJ2-1, with D possibly matching TRBD2 (6 bases). The CDR3 spans 15 residues. V lost 6 bases, J lost 0 bases, and 12 bases lay in between. The CDR3 region is CASSWDLSSYNEQFF. The CDR3 DNA reads TGTGCCAGCAGCTGGGACTTGAGCTCCTACAATGAGCAGTTCTTC.

This clonotype was observed at least ten times. V usage is TRBV6-1 and J usage is TRBJ2-1; unclear D gene. This CDR3 contains 14 residues. Between the trimmed V and J ends, which lost 2 bases and 5 bases, there was a span of 10 bases. CDR1 and CDR2 (germline): MNHNS, SASEGT. CDR3 sequence reads: CASSESMWNNEQFF. The CDR3 DNA sequence: TGTGCCAGCAGTGAATCGATGTGGAACAATGAGCAGTTCTTC.

This clonotype was counted at least ten times. The chain carries TRBV28 and TRBJ2-3, with TRBD2 identical over 10 bases. Losses at the gene ends were 1 base for V and 7 bases for J; bases not matched to a gene: 20. The germline V gene encodes CDR1 MDHEN and CDR2 SYDVKM. The CDR3 extends over 20 amino acids. The CDR3: CASSLYEGSPLAGERYTQYF. CDR3 DNA sequence: TGTGCCAGCAGTTTATATGAGGGATCCCCCCTAGCGGGAGAACGATATACGCAGTATTTT.

Ten or more counts support this clonotype. The chain has TRBV4-1 and TRBJ2-7; no reliable D call. The CDR3 is made up of 14 amino acids. Trimming removed 0 bases at V and 7 bases at J, with 13 bases between. The germline CDR1 and CDR2 sequences are MGHRA and YSYEKL. Written as DNA, the CDR3 is TGCGCCAGCAGCCAAGATCCCAAGTTCATAGAGCAGTACTTC. This gives the protein CASSQDPKFIEQYF.

This clonotype was found many times. This rearrangement joins TRBV7-9 to TRBJ2-3; the match to TRBD2 covers 7 bases. CDR1 and CDR2 from the germline V gene are SEHNR and FQNEAQ (reference sequence). V shed 1 base, J shed 2 bases, and the junction held 9 bases outside the gene matches. The CDR3 totals 17 residues. The CDR3 sequence is CASSLGSGTRNTDTQYF. The CDR3, as DNA: TGTGCCAGCAGCTTAGGAAGCGGGACGAGAAACACAGATACGCAGTATTTT.

This clonotype was detected many times. The CDR3 region has the DNA TGCGCCAGCAGCTTGGGCGGGATCAATGAGCAGTTCTTC. This sequence encodes CASSLGGINEQFF. The V and J genes are TRBV5-1 and TRBJ2-1, with D perhaps matching TRBD2 (6 bases). Trimming shortened V by 0 bases and J by 6 bases, and 7 bases separated the two germline ends. Germline V CDR1 and CDR2: SGHRS, YFSETQ. CDR3 length equals 13 residues. Together with reference TRBV5-1 and TRBJ2-1, the CDR3 gives the full variable domain: KAGVTQTPRYLIKTRGQQVTLSCSPISGHRSVSWYQQTPGQGLQFLFEYFSETQRNKGNFPGRFSGRQFSNSRSEMNVSTLELGDSALYLCASSLGGINEQFFGPGTRLTVL.

This clonotype has only one observation. Mismatch with germline at one junction end may stem from a read error. This chain connects TRBV2 to TRBJ1-1, with a possible D match to TRBD1 (5 bases). CDR1 SNHLY and CDR2 FYNNEI come from the germline V gene. The CDR3 contains 13 residues. The DNA for the CDR3 is TGCGCCAGCAGCCAAGTAGGAACGGGGGAGGCTTTCTTT. It translates to CASSQVGTGEAFF.

This sequence joins TRBV4-1 and TRBJ1-5; D remains ambiguous. CDR3 length: 15 amino acids. Germline loops: CDR1 MGHRA, CDR2 YSYEKL. V was clipped by 4 bases and J by 7 bases, with 17 bases between them. CDR3 sequence reads: CASSPRALGGQPQHF. The CDR3 DNA follows: TGCGCCAGCAGCCCCCGGGCACTGGGCGGACAGCCCCAGCATTTT.

The chain employs TRBV2 and TRBJ1-1; D is unresolved. The V gene lost 7 bases and the J gene lost 1 base, with 7 bases spanning the gap. CDR1 is SNHLY, CDR2 FYNNEI, per germline. This CDR3 comprises 12 residues. This chain's CDR3 is CASKPENTEAFF. The CDR3 region has the DNA TGTGCCAGCAAACCGGAGAACACTGAAGCTTTCTTT. Looking up the rest from reference TRBV2 and TRBJ1-1 gives the full variable domain: EPEVTQTPSHQVTQMGQEVILRCVPISNHLYFYWYRQILGQKVEFLVSFYNNEISEKSEIFDDQFSVERPDGSNFTLKIRSTKLEDSAMYFCASKPENTEAFFGQGTRLTVV.

This clonotype was counted ten times or more. The chain has TRBV28 and TRBJ2-7; D gene ambiguous. V was trimmed by 3 bases and J by 3 bases, leaving 9 bases between them. Germline values: CDR1 MDHEN, CDR2 SYDVKM. There are 13 residues in the CDR3. CDR3 bases: TGTGCCAGCAGTTTGTCCAAATACTACGAGCAGTACTTC. Protein sequence: CASSLSKYYEQYF.

Ten or more counts support this clonotype. This rearrangement joins TRBV28 to TRBJ2-5; TRBD2 matches 7 bases. The CDR3 spans 14 residues. The germline CDR1 and CDR2 sequences are MDHEN and SYDVKM. J gave up 5 bases and V 4 bases, and 7 bases lay outside the gene matches. CDR3 nucleotide sequence: TGTGCCAGCAGTTCGGCGGGAGAGGGGGAGACCCAGTACTTC. Amino acids: CASSSAGEGETQYF.

Concerning this clonotype: A read error is the likely source, as a far larger clone sits one nucleotide away. This chain joins TRBV5-1 and TRBJ2-3; tentatively, D is TRBD2 (7 bases). The J call may be faulty, since TRBJ2-1 better matches the DNA end. Germline-derived CDR1 and CDR2 are SGHRS and YFSETQ. The CDR3 sequence is 15 residues long. CDR3 coding DNA: TGCGCCAGCAGCTTGTCGCCAGGGGAGGGCTACGAGCAGTTCTTC. Residues: CASSLSPGEGYEQFF.

To note about this clonotype: A much larger clone differs by one base, so this may be a read error. The V and J genes are TRBV28 and TRBJ2-7; 10 nucleotides line up with TRBD2. CDR1 and CDR2 (germline): MDHEN, SYDVKM. This CDR3 contains 16 residues. The CDR3 sequence: CASSFSRTSGTYEQCF. CDR3 sequence (DNA): TGTGCCAGCAGTTTTTCCAGGACTAGCGGTACCTACGAGCAGTGCTTC.

This clonotype was detected ten times or more. The V call is TRBV11-2, the J call TRBJ2-5; 7 bases agree with TRBD1. The germline V gene has CDR1 SGHAT and CDR2 FQNNGV. V lost 5 bases and J lost 4; bases outside the gene matches: 7. The CDR3 has 14 amino acids. This chain's CDR3 is CASSAGTVGETQYF. In DNA form, the CDR3 reads TGTGCCAGCAGCGCTGGGACAGTGGGAGAGACCCAGTACTTC.

The CDR3 bases are TGCGCCAGCAGCTCAGTTCTAGCGAAGGGGCACACCGGGGAGCTGTTTTTT. This translates into CASSSVLAKGHTGELFF. The rearrangement joins TRBV5-1 to TRBJ2-2; maybe TRBD2 (6 bases). Germline values: CDR1 SGHRS, CDR2 YFSETQ. This CDR3 region has 17 residues. The V end was cut by 3 bases, the J end by 3 bases, with 18 bases between.

The rearrangement uses TRBV4-1 and TRBJ1-1; 8 nucleotides align to TRBD1. Germline assignment: CDR1 MGHRA and CDR2 YSYEKL. The length of the CDR3 is 14 residues. The V and J ends lost 5 bases and 5 bases, in that order; junction bases with no gene match: 7. CDR3 coding DNA: TGCGCCAGCAGCATACAGGGGGTGGTTACTGAAGCTTTCTTT. This sequence encodes CASSIQGVVTEAFF.

This clonotype occurred a few times. V is TRBV20-1 and J is TRBJ1-1, with D perhaps TRBD1 (5 bases). The germline CDR1 and CDR2 sequences are DFQATT and SNEGSKA (reference sequence). The CDR3 sequence is 12 residues long. Trimming shortened V by 6 bases and J by 4 bases, and 12 bases separated the two germline ends. The CDR3 DNA follows: TGCAGTGCCAACCGACAGTCCACTGAAGCTTTCTTT. Translation: CSANRQSTEAFF.

A few counts support this clonotype. The rearrangement links TRBV24-1 to TRBJ2-3; D perhaps matches TRBD1 (5 bases). The CDR3 spans 13 residues. From germline, CDR1 is KGHDR and CDR2 SFDVKD. Between the trimmed V and J ends, which lost 9 bases and 2 bases, there was a span of 11 bases. CDR3 amino acids: CATSQTDTDTQYF. DNA for the CDR3: TGTGCCACCTCCCAGACAGACACAGATACGCAGTATTTT.

This clonotype has more than one count but fewer than ten. The chain couples TRBV2 to TRBJ2-3; D is uncertain. The end of the DNA is better explained by TRBJ2-7, so the J call may be wrong. Germline CDR1 SNHLY, CDR2 FYNNEI. There are 15 residues in the CDR3. The DNA for the CDR3 is TGTGCCAGCAGTGAGTCGTTGGGTCCGAGCTACGAGCAGTACTTC. Residues: CASSESLGPSYEQYF.